This T cell receptor beta chain came from a study of sequential checkpoint blockade in melanoma. About the study: Both treatment sequences were followed by maintenance nivolumab. About 89 pretreatment tumor DNA samples were TCRβ immunosequenced. Study results and limitations: Patients with week-13 increases in T-cell fraction and clonality benefited about 30 times more often.

Using immunoSEQ multiplex PCR, the repertoire was profiled, and TCRdb retains in-frame clones only, with some absent. This table has about 18,000 clones, roughly 28% appearing once. Comments on this clone: Antigen specificity is unknown.

Treatment given: randomized to nivolumab then ipilimumab (arm A) or the reverse (arm B). The CDR3 totals 15 residues. From germline, CDR1 is SGHNT and CDR2 YENEEA. V was pared by 0 bases and J by 0 bases, with 6 bases between. Sequenced here: tumor tissue (inferred from file names), sampled from a patient given nivolumab and ipilimumab in sequence. The clonotype originates from a human donor with melanoma. The chain employs TRBV11-3 and TRBJ2-1; D ambiguous. CDR3 loop: CASSLDSSSYNEQFF. The CDR3 region has the DNA TGTGCCAGCAGCTTAGACTCGAGCTCCTACAATGAGCAGTTCTTC.